This T cell receptor (beta chain) was profiled in a study of PD-1 blockade in classical Hodgkin lymphoma. As for the study in general: Intravenous infusions of nivolumab 3 mg/kg reached patients every 2 weeks. Broader study findings: TCR diversity in CD4+, not CD8+, cells rose significantly by C4D1.

Libraries were prepared by immunoSEQ multiplex PCR; TCRdb keeps only in-frame clonotypes and omits some of them. The table lists about 96,000 clones, about 92% of them singletons. Time point indicated: cycle 4 day 1 (C4D1), after six to seven weeks of nivolumab. Every patient experienced relapse after autologous stem cell transplantation, and brentuximab vedotin exposure varied. As concerns this clone: Its specificity is unknown. A read error may account for a junction end that differs from germline.

The sequenced sample was peripheral blood mononuclear cells (PBMCs), obtained before the fourth cycle of nivolumab. This TCR derives from a human donor with classical Hodgkin lymphoma.

The CDR3 sequence: CASSLRLAGGSNNEQFF. As DNA, the CDR3 is TGTGCTAGCAGCTTAAGACTAGCGGGAGGGTCCAACAATGAGCAGTTCTTC. The chain employs TRBV7-7 and TRBJ2-1; TRBD2 aligns across 14 bases. Germline V gene data show CDR1 as SSHAT and CDR2 as FNYEAQ (reference sequence). The CDR3 is 17 amino acids.